Listed below are T cell receptor beta chains from one sample, sequenced in a study of blood T cell repertoires in COVID-19. Some clones are missing from TCRdb's copy, which holds only in-frame ones; the method was immunoSEQ multiplex PCR. Seen here are some 300,000 clones, around four fifths observed once, and the top ten hold over 3.5%. Specimen: peripheral blood. The origin of the receptors is a woman aged 50 to 60 with active or convalescent COVID-19. The conserved cysteine and the conserved F or W are not part of the CDR3 here. The D gene is left open where the match is weak.

j_call | d_call | v_call | cdr3_aa
TRBJ2-7 | - | TRBV3-1/TRBV3-2 | ASSQDSFSSYEQY
TRBJ2-7 | - | TRBV5-1 | ASSPLSGWPYEQY
TRBJ1-3 | - | TRBV9 | ASSVETSGNTIY
TRBJ2-3 | - | TRBV7-8 | ASSSGLGQAPTDTQY
TRBJ1-1 | TRBD1 | TRBV7-9 | ASSRQGGSEAF
TRBJ2-7 | TRBD2 | TRBV20-1 | SASRTSDSGQY
TRBJ1-2 | - | TRBV10-3 | AISGGLYGYT
TRBJ1-1 | TRBD1 | TRBV18 | ASSGQGIVEAF
TRBJ1-6 | - | TRBV19 | ASSIMRDSYNSPLH
TRBJ1-6 | TRBD1 | TRBV28 | ASSMGQTNSPLH
TRBJ1-2 | TRBD1 | TRBV19 | ASSSYRDRDSPTYGYT
TRBJ2-3 | - | TRBV7-8 | ASSLPAVTDTQY
TRBJ2-1 | - | TRBV7-3 | ASSFQQGTEQF
TRBJ2-5 | - | TRBV19 | ASRSLLEGETQY
TRBJ1-1 | TRBD1 | TRBV5-6 | ASSLYRGRGTEAF
TRBJ2-2 | TRBD1 | TRBV29-1 | SVATGGVAGELF
TRBJ2-1 | TRBD1 | TRBV5-4 | ASSDRDYNEQF
TRBJ1-5 | - | TRBV30 | AWSVGAGGPSNQPQH
TRBJ2-1 | - | TRBV9 | ASSVESYPGEQF
TRBJ2-1 | TRBD2 | TRBV27 | ASRTSGSFLPF
TRBJ2-1 | TRBD2 | TRBV7-9 | ASSNRLSGTDNEQF
TRBJ2-1 | TRBD2 | TRBV3-1/TRBV3-2 | ASSQDRASGKNYNEQF
TRBJ2-6 | TRBD1 | TRBV14 | ASSPRTGLGSGANVLT
TRBJ1-3 | - | TRBV3-1/TRBV3-2 | ASSPGNTIY
TRBJ2-7 | - | TRBV5-5 | ASSREGGPLSYEQY
TRBJ1-2 | - | TRBV28 | ASSFFPRTREGYGYT
TRBJ2-2 | TRBD2 | TRBV6-2/TRBV6-3 | ASSWRASGNAGELF
TRBJ1-4 | TRBD1 | TRBV7-9 | ASSLGGQGGEKLF